One and the same sample provided the 6 T cell receptor beta chains below, sequenced in a study of response to subunit inactivated influenza vaccine. TCRdb recomputed calls from the RT-PCR reads with MiXCR, one row per CDR3 protein. This table has about 800,000 distinct CDR3 sequences, roughly 20% appearing once. Sequenced here: PBMCs from blood, sampled roughly 5 days after vaccination. The receptors derive from a man aged 45-65 years who received an inactivated influenza vaccine.

The table lists this clonotype with a few counts. The CDR3 is CSTRDLNTEAFF. DNA of the CDR3: TGCAGCACCCGGGACTTGAACACTGAAGCTTTCTTT. The V call is TRBV29-1, the J call TRBJ1-1, with D possibly TRBD1 on 5 matching bases. The ends were cut back, 8 bases at V and 0 bases at J, with 10 bases in the middle. This CDR3 is 12 amino acids long. The V gene's germline CDR1 is SQVTM and CDR2 ANQGSEA.

The chain uses TRBV15 and TRBJ1-2; TRBD1 is a possible D gene (5 bases). Germline V gene sequence: CDR1 LNHNV, CDR2 YYDKDF (reference sequence). The CDR3 is 12 amino acids. Trimming shortened V by 5 bases and J by 8 bases, and 12 bases separated the two germline ends. The CDR3 DNA reads TGTGCCACCAGCCTCGACAGCGGCGGCTACACCTTC. Protein product: CATSLDSGGYTF.

This clonotype was recorded a few times. The chain links TRBV9 to TRBJ2-7; no firm D call. V dropped 0 bases and J dropped 5 bases, with 12 bases sitting between them. The CDR3 consists of 14 residues. Germline assignment: CDR1 SGDLS and CDR2 YYNGEE. The CDR3 DNA reads TGTGCCAGCAGCGTAGGAGAAGGGTTCCACGAGCAGTACTTC. Translating gives CASSVGEGFHEQYF.

The chain has TRBV7-9 and TRBJ2-1; weak D call: TRBD2 (6 bases). The CDR3 extends over 14 amino acids. V was cut by 6 bases and J by 4 bases, with 13 bases left in between. Germline V gives CDR1 SEHNR, CDR2 FQNEAQ (reference sequence). As DNA, the CDR3 is TGTGCCAGCAGAGGGGCGGGAATATACAATGAGCAGTTCTTC. It codes for CASRGAGIYNEQFF.

V is TRBV7-2 and J is TRBJ2-5; D is perhaps TRBD1 (5 bases). The CDR3 runs to 15 residues. Germline loops: CDR1 SGHTA, CDR2 FQGNSA. The V end lost 1 base, the J end lost 5 bases, and 14 bases lay between the germline ends. CDR3 nucleotide sequence: TGTGCCAGCAGCTTAGGTGTGGGGCCACGGGAGACCCAGTACTTC. It codes for CASSLGVGPRETQYF.

The chain couples TRBV10-3 to TRBJ2-2; 8 bases map to TRBD1. CDR3 length: 17 amino acids. V lost 6 bases, J lost 4 bases, and 13 bases stayed unmatched. Germline lookup yields CDR1 ENHRY and CDR2 SYGVKD. CDR3: CAIRGQGTGLRTGELFF. The DNA for the CDR3 is TGTGCCATCAGAGGACAGGGCACGGGGTTGCGCACCGGGGAGCTGTTTTTT.